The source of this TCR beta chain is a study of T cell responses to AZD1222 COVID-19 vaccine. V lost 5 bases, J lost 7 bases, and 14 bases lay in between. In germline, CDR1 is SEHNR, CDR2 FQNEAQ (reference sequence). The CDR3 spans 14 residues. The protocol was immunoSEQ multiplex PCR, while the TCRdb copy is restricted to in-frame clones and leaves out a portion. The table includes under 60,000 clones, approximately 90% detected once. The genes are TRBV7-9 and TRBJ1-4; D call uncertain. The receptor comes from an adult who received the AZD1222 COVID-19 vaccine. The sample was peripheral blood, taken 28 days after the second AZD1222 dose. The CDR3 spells CASSPTPRGEKLFF. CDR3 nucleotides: TGTGCCAGCAGCCCAACCCCCCGGGGTGAAAAACTGTTTTTT. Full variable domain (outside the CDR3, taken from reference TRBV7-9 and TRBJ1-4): DTGVSQNPRHKITKRGQNVTFRCDPISEHNRLYWYRQTLGQGPEFLTYFQNEAQLEKSRLLSDRFSAERPKGSFSTLEIQRTEQGDSAMYLCASSPTPRGEKLFFGSGTQLSVL.